This T cell receptor (beta chain) was sequenced in a study of shared clonotypes between healthy human individuals. This clone turned up a few times. From CD4+ cells came CD45RA+ naive and CD45RA-negative memory subsets. CDR1 and CDR2 (germline): GTSNPN, SVGIG (reference sequence). The CDR3 consists of 12 residues. Trimming removed 8 bases from V and 1 base from J, with 6 bases in between. Profiling relied on immunoSEQ multiplex PCR, and the TCRdb table lists in-frame clones only, not all of them. In the table there are about 2.3 million clones, over 85% of which are singletons. The receptor's source is a man between 18 and 35 years old in good health. Some clones in this sample may be carry-over from other donors' samples. Sequencing used naive CD4+ T cells from PBMCs. Subset of the sample: CD45RA+ positively selected. The rearrangement joins TRBV30 to TRBJ2-6; no reliable D call. Here the CDR3 reads CASRSGANVLTF. The CDR3 nucleotides are TGTGCCAGCCGATCTGGGGCCAACGTCCTGACTTTC.